These 21 T cell receptor beta chains share one sample of origin, sequenced in a study of cytomegalovirus exposure and HLA in healthy donors. PCR used 60 Vbeta primers and 13 Jbeta primers. Assay: immunoSEQ multiplex PCR; the TCRdb copy retains only in-frame clones and omits some. This sample contains 150,000 or so clones. The sample comprised PBMCs. The source of these receptors is a woman aged 55-69 years in good health and CMV-seronegative.

The rearrangement links TRBV7-3 to TRBJ1-1; TRBD1 aligns across 7 bases. CDR3 length: 15 residues. Germline V CDR1 and CDR2: SGHTA, FQGTGA. The V gene end was trimmed by 4 bases and the J gene end by 5 bases; junction bases not matched to a gene: 10. CDR3 coding DNA: TGTGCCAGCAGCTATGGACAGGCTAGAGGTACTGAAGCTTTCTTT. Its translation: CASSYGQARGTEAFF.

The chain carries TRBV30 and TRBJ2-3; TRBD2 might be the D (6 bases). Germline-derived CDR1 and CDR2 are GTSNPN and SVGIG (reference sequence). The CDR3 spans 14 residues. V was clipped by 4 bases and J by 3 bases, with 14 bases between them. CDR3 sequence: CAWTLGAGTDTQYF. CDR3 in DNA: TGTGCCTGGACTCTAGGGGCGGGAACAGATACGCAGTATTTT.

The chain carries TRBV7-7 and TRBJ2-3, with 14 bases fitting TRBD2. V lost 5 bases to trimming and J lost 4 bases; unmatched junction nucleotides: 11. CDR3 length: 18 residues. Germline V CDR1 and CDR2: SSHAT, FNYEAQ (reference sequence). The CDR3 region has the DNA TGTGCCAGCAGCCAGACTAGCGGGGGGGTCGGAAACGCAGATACGCAGTATTTT. Protein sequence: CASSQTSGGVGNADTQYF.

The chain carries TRBV29-1 and TRBJ2-1; TRBD1 agrees at 9 bases. Per germline, CDR1 SQVTM and CDR2 ANQGSEA. The CDR3 consists of 16 residues. V dropped 6 bases and J dropped 10; count of bases not matched to a gene: 19. For the CDR3, the DNA is TGCAGCGTGCGCGTATTCGGAACAGGGGGCGGTCAAGAGCAGTTCTTC. Translation gives CSVRVFGTGGGQEQFF.

This rearrangement joins TRBV5-1 to TRBJ2-7, with D tentatively TRBD1 (6 bases). The CDR3 has 12 amino acids. Deletions cut 4 bases from V and 3 bases from J, with 8 bases between. CDR1 is SGHRS and CDR2 is YFSETQ in the germline V gene. CDR3 residues: CASSPQGYEQYF. The CDR3, as DNA: TGCGCCAGCAGCCCACAGGGCTACGAGCAGTACTTC.

The rearrangement joins TRBV7-8 to TRBJ1-5; no clear D. The CDR3 runs 16 residues. The germline CDR1 and CDR2 sequences are SGHVS and FQNEAQ. V dropped 5 bases and J dropped 2 bases, with 16 bases sitting between them. The CDR3 nucleotides are TGTGCCAGCAGCCTCGCGAGTCCCGGAGGCAATCAGCCCCAGCATTTT. As protein: CASSLASPGGNQPQHF.

The chain carries TRBV30 and TRBJ2-1, with D perhaps TRBD2 (5 bases). This CDR3 has 10 amino acids. Germline V gives CDR1 GTSNPN, CDR2 SVGIG (reference sequence). The V end was cut by 5 bases, the J end by 9 bases, with 8 bases between. The CDR3 sequence: CAWGLFEQFF. CDR3 in DNA: TGTGCCTGGGGACTTTTTGAGCAGTTCTTC.

The chain recombines TRBV14 with TRBJ2-3; TRBD1 matches 11 bases. V lost 6 bases to trimming and J lost 3 bases; unmatched junction nucleotides: 8. Per germline, CDR1 SGHDN and CDR2 FVKESK. This CDR3 has 16 amino acids. The CDR3 DNA reads as TGTGCCAGCAGTCGGGACAGGGGGGGATGGACAGATACGCAGTATTTT. Translation gives CASSRDRGGWTDTQYF.

This chain uses TRBV5-1 with TRBJ1-1; no firm D call. This CDR3 region has 13 residues. Deletions cut 7 bases from V and 4 bases from J, with 14 bases between. Germline CDR1 SGHRS, CDR2 YFSETQ. CDR3 nucleotides: TGCGCCAGCGGCGCGGGCGTAGGCACTGAAGCTTTCTTT. It codes for CASGAGVGTEAFF.

V gene TRBV7-9 combines with J gene TRBJ1-2; 7 bases agree with TRBD1. The V segment lost 2 bases and the J segment 6 bases; nucleotides outside the gene matches: 9. The CDR3 sequence is 15 residues long. Germline loops: CDR1 SEHNR, CDR2 FQNEAQ (reference sequence). This CDR3 reads CASSLTPGGYDGYTF. The CDR3 DNA reads TGTGCCAGCAGCTTAACCCCAGGGGGGTATGATGGCTACACCTTC.

The chain has TRBV7-9 and TRBJ2-1, with D possibly TRBD2 on 5 matching bases. The CDR3 extends over 18 amino acids. Looked up from germline, CDR1 is SEHNR and CDR2 is FQNEAQ (reference sequence). V lost 0 bases and J lost 7, with 22 bases in between. CDR3 coding DNA: TGTGCCAGCAGCTTAGCGGGAGTCGGAGGACTCCTGTTAAATGAGCAGTTCTTC. Encoded protein: CASSLAGVGGLLLNEQFF.

The rearrangement links TRBV4-2 to TRBJ2-5; D is perhaps TRBD2 (6 bases). This CDR3 contains 14 residues. Germline CDR1 LGHNA, CDR2 YNFKEQ. The V end was cut by 4 bases, the J end by 0 bases, with 9 bases between. As DNA, the CDR3 is TGTGCCAGCAGCCCCCGGACTAACCAAGAGACCCAGTACTTC. It is translated as CASSPRTNQETQYF.

The genes are TRBV7-3 and TRBJ2-7, with 14 bases that match TRBD2. Germline loops: CDR1 SGHTA, CDR2 FQGTGA. This CDR3 is built from 16 residues. Trimming cost V 5 bases and J 3 bases; bases outside gene matches: 6. The DNA of the CDR3 is TGTGCCAGCAGCCTGGAAGGGACTAGCGGGGGCTACGAGCAGTACTTC. Its protein product is CASSLEGTSGGYEQYF.

This sequence joins TRBV4-1 and TRBJ1-5; a possible D gene is TRBD1 (5 bases). This CDR3 region has 14 residues. Between the trimmed V and J ends, which lost 3 bases and 2 bases, there was a span of 8 bases. Germline assignment: CDR1 MGHRA and CDR2 YSYEKL. This chain's CDR3 is CASSQGLGNQPQHF. Written as DNA, the CDR3 is TGCGCCAGCAGCCAGGGGCTGGGCAATCAGCCCCAGCATTTT.

This sequence joins TRBV6-5 and TRBJ1-2; TRBD1 matches 9 bases. Unmatched junction bases numbered 7, after V lost 4 bases and J lost 7 bases. The CDR3 loop spans 14 amino acids. From germline, CDR1 is MNHEY and CDR2 SVGAGI. The CDR3 is CASSSGGTGSGYTF. The CDR3 coding sequence is TGTGCCAGCAGTTCCGGGGGGACAGGGAGTGGCTACACCTTC.

V and J are TRBV7-9 and TRBJ2-5; unclear D gene. Looked up from germline, CDR1 is SEHNR and CDR2 is FQNEAQ (reference sequence). The CDR3 is made up of 16 amino acids. Trimming removed 1 base at V and 2 bases at J, with 14 bases between. The CDR3 sequence: CASSLGPLDSQETQYF. The CDR3 coding sequence is TGTGCCAGCAGCTTAGGGCCCCTAGACTCACAAGAGACCCAGTACTTC.

The rearrangement joins TRBV9 to TRBJ1-1; a weak D match, TRBD1 (5 bases). There are 14 residues in the CDR3. In germline, CDR1 is SGDLS, CDR2 YYNGEE. V lost 0 bases and J lost 5, with 11 bases in between. This CDR3 reads CASSVGLGGTEAFF. CDR3 in DNA: TGTGCCAGCAGCGTAGGTCTGGGGGGGACTGAAGCTTTCTTT.

This chain links TRBV14 with TRBJ2-7; a possible D gene is TRBD1 (5 bases). Germline lookup yields CDR1 SGHDN and CDR2 FVKESK. This CDR3 comprises 16 residues. With 4 bases removed from V and 0 bases from J, the gap between germline ends came to 16 bases. The DNA for the CDR3 is TGTGCCAGCAGCCTCCTATGGGGCAAGAGCTCCTACGAGCAGTACTTC. Protein: CASSLLWGKSSYEQYF.

The chain links TRBV10-1 to TRBJ2-7, with a weak D call TRBD1 (5 bases). The V and J ends lost 5 bases and 2 bases respectively, with 10 bases between them. Germline V gene sequence: CDR1 WNHNN, CDR2 SYGVQD (reference sequence). This CDR3 has 13 amino acids. In DNA, the CDR3 is TGCGCCAGCAGTCCTACGGACACCTACGAGCAGTACTTC. Protein sequence: CASSPTDTYEQYF.

V usage is TRBV18 and J usage is TRBJ2-3; maybe TRBD2 (6 bases). CDR1 and CDR2 from the germline V gene are KGHSH and LQKENI. The V and J ends lost 2 bases and 7 bases respectively, with 13 bases between them. The CDR3 consists of 14 residues. The CDR3 loop reads CASSPTGTHYTQYF. Here the CDR3 DNA reads TGTGCCAGCTCACCAACCGGGACTCACTATACGCAGTATTTT.

The chain combines TRBV6-1 with TRBJ2-1, with D perhaps TRBD1 (5 bases). Germline CDR1 reads MNHNS; CDR2 reads SASEGT. With 2 bases removed from V and 3 bases from J, the gap between germline ends came to 8 bases. The CDR3 is 14 amino acids. CDR3 bases: TGTGCCAGCAGTGAAAGGGGTCTCTACAATGAGCAGTTCTTC. Protein product: CASSERGLYNEQFF.